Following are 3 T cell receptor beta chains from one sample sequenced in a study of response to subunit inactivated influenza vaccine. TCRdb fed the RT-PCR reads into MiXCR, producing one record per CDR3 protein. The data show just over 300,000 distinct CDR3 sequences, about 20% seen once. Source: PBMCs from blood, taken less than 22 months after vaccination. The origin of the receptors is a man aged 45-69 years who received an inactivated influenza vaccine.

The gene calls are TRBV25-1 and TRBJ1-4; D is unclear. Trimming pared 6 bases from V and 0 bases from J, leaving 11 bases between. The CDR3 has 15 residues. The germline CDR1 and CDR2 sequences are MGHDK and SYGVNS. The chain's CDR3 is CASSRSGTTNEKLFF. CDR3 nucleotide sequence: TGTGCCAGCAGCCGTTCCGGCACAACTAATGAAAAACTGTTTTTT.

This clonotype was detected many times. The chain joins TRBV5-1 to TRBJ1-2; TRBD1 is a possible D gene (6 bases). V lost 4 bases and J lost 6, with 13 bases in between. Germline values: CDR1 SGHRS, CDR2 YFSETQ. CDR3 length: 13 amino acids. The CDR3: CASSPRAGDGYTF. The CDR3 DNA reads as TGCGCCAGCAGCCCCCGAGCAGGGGATGGCTACACCTTC. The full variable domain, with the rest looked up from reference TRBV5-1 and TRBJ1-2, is KAGVTQTPRYLIKTRGQQVTLSCSPISGHRSVSWYQQTPGQGLQFLFEYFSETQRNKGNFPGRFSGRQFSNSRSEMNVSTLELGDSALYLCASSPRAGDGYTFGSGTRLTVV.

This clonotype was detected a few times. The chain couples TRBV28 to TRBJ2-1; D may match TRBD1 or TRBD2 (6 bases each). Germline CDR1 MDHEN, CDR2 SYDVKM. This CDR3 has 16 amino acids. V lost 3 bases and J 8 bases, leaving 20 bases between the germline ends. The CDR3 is CASSFMTSGGVDEQFF. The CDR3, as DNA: TGTGCCAGCAGTTTTATGACCTCCGGGGGCGTTGATGAGCAGTTCTTC. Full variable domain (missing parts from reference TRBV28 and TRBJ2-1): DVKVTQSSRYLVKRTGEKVFLECVQDMDHENMFWYRQDPGLGLRLIYFSYDVKMKEKGDIPEGYSVSREKKERFSLILESASTNQTSMYLCASSFMTSGGVDEQFFGPGTRLTVL.